Presented here are 7 T cell receptor beta chains from one specimen sequenced in a study of regulatory dendritic cells for organ transplantation. Measured with immunoSEQ multiplex PCR; TCRdb has only the in-frame clones, and not every one. The table records about 21,000 clones, roughly 85% of them present only once. No antigens are known for them. CFSE-labeled sorted T cells met regulatory or mature dendritic cells for roughly 5 days. The source material was naive CD4+ T cells from blood cultured with dendritic cells. The sample's subset: CD45RA+ naive T cells. These receptors were collected from a human donor in good health.

V is TRBV7-9 and J is TRBJ2-7, with D hard to call. The CDR3 consists of 14 residues. CDR1 is SEHNR and CDR2 is FQNEAQ in the germline V gene (reference sequence). V lost 5 bases to trimming and J lost 3 bases, with 14 bases between them. The DNA for the CDR3 is TGTGCCAGCAGCCACTCCGCAATCGACTACGAGCAGTACTTC. Its translation is CASSHSAIDYEQYF.

The chain combines TRBV18 with TRBJ2-5, with D hard to call. CDR3 length equals 12 residues. Trimming took off 4 bases at V and 5 bases at J, with 8 bases between the two ends. The V gene's germline CDR1 is KGHSH and CDR2 LQKENI. CDR3 in DNA: TGTGCCAGCTCACTGTTGGAGGAGACCCAGTACTTC. Translation: CASSLLEETQYF.

This rearrangement joins TRBV18 to TRBJ2-5, with TRBD2 as a possible D gene (6 bases). V lost 6 bases and J lost 3, with 11 bases in between. There are 13 residues in the CDR3. From germline, CDR1 is KGHSH and CDR2 LQKENI. The CDR3 nucleotides read TGTGCCAGCTCGCGACTAGACGAAGAGACCCAGTACTTC. Amino acid sequence: CASSRLDEETQYF.

The rearrangement links TRBV29-1 to TRBJ1-2, with D maybe TRBD1 (5 bases). CDR1 and CDR2 from the germline V gene are SQVTM and ANQGSEA. CDR3 length: 15 amino acids. Trimming pared 0 bases from V and 4 bases from J, leaving 15 bases between. CDR3 nucleotide sequence: TGCAGCGTTGAAGACGGGACGGGAGGGGTCTATGGCTACACCTTC. It encodes CSVEDGTGGVYGYTF.

This chain joins TRBV5-1 and TRBJ2-1, with 9 bases fitting TRBD2. The V and J ends lost 0 bases and 6 bases, in that order; junction bases with no gene match: 4. CDR1 is SGHRS, CDR2 YFSETQ, per germline. The CDR3 is 15 residues long. The CDR3 loop reads CASSLASGVINEQFF. In DNA form, the CDR3 reads TGCGCCAGCAGCTTGGCTAGCGGGGTAATCAATGAGCAGTTCTTC.

The V and J genes are TRBV7-2 and TRBJ1-4, with TRBD1 identical over 9 bases. The V gene end was trimmed by 5 bases and the J gene end by 5 bases; junction bases not matched to a gene: 6. In germline, CDR1 is SGHTA, CDR2 FQGNSA. CDR3 size: 15 residues. CDR3 sequence (DNA): TGTGCCAGCAGCGCGGCCGGGACAGGGAATGAAAAACTGTTTTTT. Translating it yields CASSAAGTGNEKLFF.

The CDR3 region is CASSLSLAGMAYEQYF. The CDR3 coding sequence is TGTGCCAGCAGCTTATCCCTAGCGGGGATGGCCTACGAGCAGTACTTC. V usage is TRBV7-2 and J usage is TRBJ2-7, with 9 bases that match TRBD2. The junction had 7 bases not matched to a gene; V was cut back by 2 bases and J by 2 bases. This CDR3 is built from 16 residues. Germline loops: CDR1 SGHTA, CDR2 FQGNSA.